This T cell receptor (beta chain) derives from a study of T cells expressing NK-cell markers. On the study more broadly: Researchers got TCR beta repertoires out of sorted CD3+CD56+NKG2C+, CD3+CD56+NKG2C- and CD3+CD56-NKG2C+ T cells. The study sequenced eight donors, seven HCMV-seropositive and one seronegative. Study results and caveats: Roughly 6 donors showed dominant NKG2C+ clonotypes comprising roughly 1.0-7.5% of their CD8+ T cells.

The CDR3 has 13 residues. CDR1 is SGDLS and CDR2 is YYNGEE in the germline V gene. What made the TCR beta cDNA was 5'RACE template switching with UMIs. Following a re-call of the 5' RACE reads, TCRdb has one entry per CDR3 protein and lacks DNA. The sample has thousands of distinct CDR3 sequences. Notes on this clonotype: The antigen remains unidentified.

The sample was blood T cells: a sorted CD56 or NKG2C T cell subset, CD4+ or CD8+ T cells, or bulk PBMC T cells (not recorded which). The V and J genes are TRBV9 and TRBJ2-1; the TCRdb D gene call, TRBD1, has no DNA to confirm it. This receptor was taken from a man in his late teens or twenties in good health. This CDR3 is CASSPGTFNEQFF.